This T cell receptor beta chain comes out of a study of Ad26.COV2.S vaccination and SARS-CoV-2 variants. Study-wide context: Donor was one of the participants in the Ad26.COV2.S arm of the COV1001 trial. Study conclusions and caveats: Vaccinees reportedly had broad spike-specific CD8+ and CD4+ T cell responses. Quantification of TCR breadth and depth may have yielded underestimates of total T cell responses.

Turning to this clone: Its antigen is unidentified.

Treatment given: around 19 received Ad26.COV2.S at low or high dose, single or two shots; several received placebo; per-sample allocation not given. Sampling occurred on day 63 after the first vaccine or placebo injection. The study used a vaccine consisting of an Ad26 vector that expressed Wuhan-strain SARS-CoV-2 spike. TCRdb's copy holds only in-frame clones and misses some; the assay was immunoSEQ multiplex PCR. The data contain around 400,000 clones, about nine tenths of them singletons. This clonotype originated in a person between 18 and 59 years old who received the Ad26.COV2.S COVID-19 vaccine or a placebo. The material sequenced was peripheral blood, taken in a trial of Ad26.COV2.S vaccine versus placebo.

The CDR3 nucleotides read TGTGCCAGCAGCTCCCGGCAACTAGCGGGAGGCTCCGAGGAGCTGTTTTTT. The encoded protein is CASSSRQLAGGSEELFF. The chain couples TRBV11-3 to TRBJ2-2, with 12 bases fitting TRBD2. The CDR3 sequence is 17 residues long. Germline CDR1 is SGHNT and CDR2 is YENEEA. V lost 4 bases, J lost 10 bases, and 13 bases stayed unmatched.